This T cell receptor (beta chain) was recovered during a study of shared clonotypes between healthy human individuals. This clone was seen a single time. Its target is unknown. CD45RO negativity and positive selection for CCR7 defined naive CD8 cells, a population that excluded terminally differentiated effector memory CD45RA+ cells. Study-wide results and caveats: Unshared clonotypes carried lower generation probabilities than those common to all four donors. A small donor pool kept down the genetic and exposure-history diversity that was represented.

CDR3 size: 15 residues. Germline V CDR1 and CDR2: SGHNT, YYREEE (reference sequence). V was pared by 0 bases and J by 3 bases, with 4 bases of the junction left unmatched. The assay was carried out at the deep level. Across several immunoSEQ plates, the genomic DNA of each subset was split evenly. Here immunoSEQ multiplex PCR was the method, and the copy in TCRdb shows in-frame clones only, minus some. This sample has about 1.9 million clones, with 93% found just once. This TCR derives from a man younger than 35 in good health. Some clones in this sample may be carry-over from other donors' samples. This rearrangement joins TRBV5-4 to TRBJ2-7; 9 positions match TRBD2. The sequenced sample consisted of naive CD8+ T cells from PBMCs. CDR3 residues: CASSLGASGDYEQYF. The CDR3 region has the DNA TGTGCCAGCAGCTTGGGAGCTAGCGGGGACTACGAGCAGTACTTC.